The sequence of this TCR beta chain was determined in a study of blood T cell repertoires in COVID-19. Germline V gives CDR1 MNHEY, CDR2 SVGAGI. V lost 8 bases, J lost 3 bases, and 13 bases lay in between. CDR3 length: 13 amino acids. Here immunoSEQ multiplex PCR was the method, and the copy in TCRdb shows in-frame clones only, minus some. Of almost 95,000 clones listed, more than 65% are singletons. The receptor was derived from a man aged 60 to 75 with acute or convalescent COVID-19. This chain links TRBV6-5 with TRBJ1-2, with D hard to call. Input material: peripheral blood. CDR3 in amino acids: CASGSELHYGYTF. The CDR3 DNA sequence: TGTGCCAGCGGAAGCGAGCTACACTATGGCTACACCTTC.